This T cell receptor beta chain was captured by sequencing in a study of T cells in Graves' hyperthyroidism and ophthalmopathy. This clonotype was found many times. The TCR beta CDR3 regions underwent amplification using RNA transcripts as the source. First-round RT-PCR with HTBI primers amplified the TCR CDR3 region. MiXCR, run by TCRdb on the multiplex PCR reads, gives a single entry per CDR3 protein. The top ten clones hold around 27% of a sample with 470,000 or so distinct CDR3 sequences, less than 25% of them seen once. CDR1 is MNHEY and CDR2 is SVGAGI in the germline V gene. The V gene end was trimmed by 2 bases and the J gene end by 5 bases; junction bases not matched to a gene: 6. The CDR3 runs to 15 residues. Diagnoses rested on clinical symptoms, serum thyroxine and TRAb, thyroid ultrasound and orbital computed tomography.

This TCR came from a man younger than 35 with Graves' hyperthyroidism. The chain is built from TRBV6-5 and TRBJ1-1; 9 bases are a match to TRBD1. The sequencing input was blood. CDR3 sequence: CASSYDQDRGTEAFF. CDR3 bases: TGTGCCAGCAGTTACGACCAGGACAGGGGAACTGAAGCTTTCTTT.